The rows below give T cell receptor beta chains drawn from one sample of a study of early T cells in non-severe SARS-CoV-2 infection. TCRdb called the 5' RACE reads again in MiXCR, with one record for every CDR3 protein. Among about 30,000 distinct CDR3 sequences, 3% to 4% were seen once, and the ten largest hold over 8%. The sequencing input was whole blood. Source of these receptors: an adult who was a healthcare worker with PCR-confirmed SARS-CoV-2 infection or an uninfected control (not recorded which). Both conserved end residues are part of each CDR3. D genes are given only for firm matches. Rows may omit the clone size; those that give it use once, few, many or a size class.

TRBJ2-1,-,14,many,TRBV20-1,CSAKRRLVSNEQFF,TGCAGTGCTAAGCGGCGTCTAGTCTCCAATGAGCAGTTCTTC
TRBJ2-7,-,12,many,TRBV20-1,CSARRGPYEQYF,TGCAGTGCTCGGAGGGGTCCCTACGAGCAGTACTTC
TRBJ2-1,TRBD2,16,many,TRBV5-1,CASRAGTSVAYNEQFF,TGCGCCAGCAGAGCCGGGACTAGCGTGGCCTACAATGAGCAGTTCTTC
TRBJ2-7,TRBD1,15,many,TRBV2,CASSAGTGRTYEQYF,TGTGCCAGCAGCGCCGGGACAGGGAGGACATACGAGCAGTACTTC
TRBJ2-3,-,12,many,TRBV29-1,CSTRKDTDTQYF,TGCAGCACGAGGAAAGACACAGATACGCAGTATTTT
TRBJ1-1,-,16,few,TRBV19,CASSIMSGTPNTEAFF,TGTGCCAGTAGTATTATGTCAGGGACACCCAACACTGAAGCTTTCTTT
TRBJ1-5,-,14,many,TRBV10-2,CASTPTETNQPQHF,TGCGCCAGCACACCGACGGAAACCAATCAGCCCCAGCATTTT
TRBJ2-6,-,14,many,TRBV10-3,CAISPQAGANVLTF,TGTGCCATCAGTCCACAAGCTGGGGCCAACGTCCTGACTTTC
TRBJ2-7,-,12,many,TRBV12-3/TRBV12-4,CASSREIYEQYF,TGTGCCAGCAGCCGCGAAATCTACGAGCAGTACTTC
TRBJ2-1,-,13,many,TRBV7-9,CASSHPRGSEQFF,TGTGCCAGCAGCCACCCGAGGGGGTCTGAGCAGTTCTTC
TRBJ2-5,-,15,many,TRBV20-1,CSATDLGADQETQYF,TGCAGTGCTACCGACCTTGGAGCGGACCAAGAGACCCAGTACTTC
TRBJ2-3,TRBD2,12,-,TRBV29-1,CSAAGGTDTQYF,TGCAGCGCCGCGGGGGGCACAGATACGCAGTATTTT
TRBJ2-1,-,16,many,TRBV21-1,CASSKGNSGGMYEQFF,TGTGCCAGCAGCAAAGGGAATAGCGGGGGAATGTATGAGCAGTTCTTC
TRBJ2-5,-,16,many,TRBV7-3,CASSLTGRVAQETQYF,TGTGCCAGCAGCTTAACCGGTCGGGTGGCCCAAGAGACCCAGTACTTC
TRBJ1-6,-,13,many,TRBV29-1,CSVGDGWNSPLHF,TGCAGCGTCGGGGACGGCTGGAATTCACCCCTCCACTTT
TRBJ1-6,-,14,many,TRBV27,CASRGAGYNSPLHF,TGTGCCAGCAGAGGGGCTGGATATAATTCACCCCTCCACTTT
TRBJ1-4,-,12,few,TRBV20-1,CSVGANNEKLFF,TGCAGTGTTGGGGCCAATAATGAAAAACTGTTTTTT
TRBJ2-5,TRBD2,15,few,TRBV7-9,CASSPRASGEETQYF,TGTGCCAGCAGCCCCCGGGCTAGCGGGGAAGAGACCCAGTACTTC
TRBJ1-2,-,12,many,TRBV10-3,CAIGPEEMAYTF,TGTGCCATCGGCCCGGAGGAGATGGCCTACACCTTC
TRBJ2-7,TRBD1,14,many,TRBV6-2/TRBV6-3,CASSDRTGADEQYF,TGTGCCAGCAGTGATCGGACAGGGGCCGACGAGCAGTACTTC
TRBJ1-6,-,16,many,TRBV12-3/TRBV12-4,CASTFSGSRNNSPLHF,TGTGCCAGCACCTTCTCTGGGTCGCGTAATAATTCACCCCTCCACTTT
TRBJ2-5,-,15,many,TRBV20-1,CSAPAAAGDQETQYF,TGCAGTGCACCAGCTGCGGCCGGAGATCAAGAGACCCAGTACTTC